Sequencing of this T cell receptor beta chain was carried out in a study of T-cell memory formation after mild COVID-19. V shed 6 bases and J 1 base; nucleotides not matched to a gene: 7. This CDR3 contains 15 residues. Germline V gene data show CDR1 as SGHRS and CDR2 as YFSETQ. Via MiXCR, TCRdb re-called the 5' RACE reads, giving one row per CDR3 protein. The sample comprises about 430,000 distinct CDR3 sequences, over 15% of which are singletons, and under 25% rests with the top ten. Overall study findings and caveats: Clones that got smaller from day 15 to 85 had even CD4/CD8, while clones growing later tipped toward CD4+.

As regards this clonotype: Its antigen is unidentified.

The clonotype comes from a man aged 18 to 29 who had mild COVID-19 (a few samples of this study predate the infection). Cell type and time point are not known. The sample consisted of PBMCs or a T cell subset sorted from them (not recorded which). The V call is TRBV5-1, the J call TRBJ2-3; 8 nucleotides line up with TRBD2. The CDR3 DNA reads TGCGCCAGCACCCGGGGGGGGATTGGCACAGATACGCAGTATTTT. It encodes CASTRGGIGTDTQYF.